This TCR beta chain was captured in a study of CD8+ T cells in alopecia areata. Study context: Affected scalp percentage determined the severity score of treated patients.

This CDR3 has 13 amino acids. CDR1 is GTSNPN and CDR2 is SVGIG in the germline V gene (reference sequence). Trimming left V 2 bases short and J 3 bases short, with 8 bases between. Indicated treatment: oral pan-JAK inhibitor, 5-10 mg twice daily. RNA extraction was followed by reverse transcription into cDNA, which acted as the sequencing template. Repertoires were generated with immunoSEQ multiplex PCR, while TCRdb's copy carries only in-frame clones and drops some. The sample lists 200,000 or so clones, less than 50% seen once, with 2% to 3% in the top ten. The table lists this clone with a few counts.

This clonotype was obtained from a human donor with alopecia areata. The material sequenced was CD4+ T cells sorted from blood, taken around week 36, from a patient treated with tofacitinib. The rearrangement joins TRBV30 to TRBJ1-5; D ambiguous. The chain's CDR3 is CAWSSADNQPQHF. CDR3 nucleotide sequence: TGTGCCTGGAGTTCGGCAGACAATCAGCCCCAGCATTTT.